The table lists the clone carrying this T cell receptor (beta chain) with many counts. The record originates from a study of T-cell reconstitution after alpha-beta-depleted transplantation in children. With 0 bases removed from V and 2 bases from J, the gap between germline ends came to 9 bases. The CDR3 is 14 amino acids. CDR1 SGDLS and CDR2 YYNGEE come from the germline V gene. Preparing the TCRbeta library involved the use of unique molecular identifiers. TCRdb recomputed calls from the PCR reads with MiXCR, one row per CDR3 protein. The repertoire has hundreds of thousands of distinct CDR3 sequences, roughly a tenth of them found once; the top ten carry 6.2%.

The input for sequencing was PBMCs from the stem cell graft donor, taken from the stem cell graft. The chain employs TRBV9 and TRBJ2-7; D unclear. This clonotype originated in a human donor who donated a stem cell graft to a child with acute lymphoblastic leukemia. The CDR3 region has the DNA TGTGCCAGCAGCGTAGGCAGGAATACCTACGAGCAGTACTTC. Translation gives CASSVGRNTYEQYF.